This T cell receptor beta chain was sequenced for a study of blood T cell repertoires in COVID-19. On the study more broadly: The origin of the acute and convalescent COVID-19 samples was the United States, Italy and Spain. T cells, B-cell-depleted T cells, or PBMCs supplied cDNA or gDNA.

Per the original data handling: Reference gene primer amplification in the assay estimated nucleated cell counts. Profiling relied on immunoSEQ multiplex PCR, and the TCRdb table lists in-frame clones only, not all of them. D and trimming come from the DNA, and the V and J calls and clone size come from that table. The sample includes roughly 100,000 clones, roughly 82% of them seen just once. The CDR3 runs 14 residues. The ends were cut back, 6 bases at V and 0 bases at J, with 11 bases in the middle. Germline CDR1 MNHEY, CDR2 SVGAGI. The chain is built from TRBV6-5 and TRBJ1-2; D gene uncertain. The source material was peripheral blood. This TCR was recovered from a human donor in a cohort sampled during active COVID-19. CDR3 region: CASRHSQTNYGYTF. In DNA, the CDR3 is TGTGCCAGCAGACACAGTCAGACTAACTATGGCTACACCTTC.